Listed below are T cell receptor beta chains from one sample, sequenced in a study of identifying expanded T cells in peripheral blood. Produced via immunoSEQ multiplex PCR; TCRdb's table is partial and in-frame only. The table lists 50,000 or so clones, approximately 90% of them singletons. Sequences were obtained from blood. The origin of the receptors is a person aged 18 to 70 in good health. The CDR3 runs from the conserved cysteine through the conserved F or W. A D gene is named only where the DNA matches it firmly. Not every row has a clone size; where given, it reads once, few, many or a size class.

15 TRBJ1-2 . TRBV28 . TGTGCCAGCAGTTCCGATCGACTTGGGGTCAGGGGCTACACCTTC CASSSDRLGVRGYTF
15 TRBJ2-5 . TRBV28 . TGTGCCAGCGATAAGGTGGGCGGTGGCCAAGAGACCCAGTACTTC CASDKVGGGQETQYF
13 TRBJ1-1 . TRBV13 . TGTGCCAGCAGCCGGACATCCGCCACTGAAGCTTTCTTT CASSRTSATEAFF
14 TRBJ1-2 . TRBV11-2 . TGTGCCAGCAGCTTAAAGCCTCGCATCTATGGCTACACCTTC CASSLKPRIYGYTF
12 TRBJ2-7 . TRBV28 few TGTGCCAGCAGTTTTTTGGGAGAGAGGCAGTACTTC CASSFLGERQYF
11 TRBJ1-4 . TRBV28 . TGTGCTACCGGACAGACTGAAAAACTGTTTTTT CATGQTEKLFF
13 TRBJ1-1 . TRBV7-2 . TGTGCCAGCAGTTCTGACACGAACACTGAAGCTTTCTTT CASSSDTNTEAFF
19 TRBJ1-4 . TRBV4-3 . TGCGCCAGCAGCCAAGATGTTGGGGGCGGCTTAAATGCTAATGAAAAACTGTTTTTT CASSQDVGGGLNANEKLFF
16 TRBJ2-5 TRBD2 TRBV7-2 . TGTGCCAGCAGCTACCCGGGACTAGCGGGAGCGGAGACCCAGTACTTC CASSYPGLAGAETQYF
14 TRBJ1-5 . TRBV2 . TGTGCCAGCAAGGTGGATAGGGGTCATCAGCCCCAGCATTTT CASKVDRGHQPQHF
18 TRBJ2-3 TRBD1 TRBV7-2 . TGTGCCAGCAGCTTATCTGTCGTGAGGACAGGGATCACAGATACGCAGTATTTT CASSLSVVRTGITDTQYF
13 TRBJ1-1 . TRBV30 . TGTGCCTGGAAGGGTAATATGAACACTGAAGCTTTCTTT CAWKGNMNTEAFF
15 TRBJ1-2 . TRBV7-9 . TGTGCCAGCAGCCGCAATCTCGGAGGGCACTATGGCTACACCTTC CASSRNLGGHYGYTF
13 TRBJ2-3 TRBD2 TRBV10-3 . TGTGCCATGGGGAGGGCAGGGACAGATACGCAGTATTTT CAMGRAGTDTQYF
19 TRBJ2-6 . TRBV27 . TGTGCCAGCAGTTTAGGGGCGAGACCCCCCCTCTCTGGGGCCAACGTCCTGACTTTC CASSLGARPPLSGANVLTF
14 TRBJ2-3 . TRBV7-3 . TGTGCCAGCAGCTTAGGTCTAGACTCAGATACGCAGTATTTT CASSLGLDSDTQYF
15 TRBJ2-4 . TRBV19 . TGTGCCAGTAGTATAAAATCAGGTATTAAGGACATTCAGTACTTC CASSIKSGIKDIQYF
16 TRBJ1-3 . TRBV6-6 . TGTGCCAGCAGGACCTCAAACAGCGGCTCTGGAAACACCATATATTTT CASRTSNSGSGNTIYF
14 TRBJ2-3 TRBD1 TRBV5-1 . TGCGCCAGCAGCCCCCGACAGGGTCCAGATACGCAGTATTTT CASSPRQGPDTQYF
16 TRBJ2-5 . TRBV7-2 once TGTGCCAGCAGCTTAGACGCCCCCCGGGGTACGGAGACCCAGTACTTC CASSLDAPRGTETQYF
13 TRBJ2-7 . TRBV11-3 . TGTGCCAGCAGCCTCGAACCCGTCTCCGAGCAGTACTTC CASSLEPVSEQYF
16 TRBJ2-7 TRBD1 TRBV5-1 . TGCGCCAGCAGCCGGGGACAGAACCTCTTCTCCTACGAGCAGTACTTC CASSRGQNLFSYEQYF
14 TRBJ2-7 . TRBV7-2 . TGTGCCAGCAGCTCAGGTACAGGGAGGTACGAGCAGTACTTC CASSSGTGRYEQYF
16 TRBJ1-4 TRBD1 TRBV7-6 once TGTGCCAGCAGCTTAACCCCGGGACAGGGAAATGAAAAACTGTTTTTT CASSLTPGQGNEKLFF
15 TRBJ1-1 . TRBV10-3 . TGTGCCATCAGTGAAACGTTAAGCTTGAACACTGAAGCTTTCTTT CAISETLSLNTEAFF
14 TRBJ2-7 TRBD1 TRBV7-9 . TGTGCCAGCAGCTTCGGACAGGGACCCTACGAGCAGTACTTC CASSFGQGPYEQYF
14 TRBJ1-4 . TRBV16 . TGTGCCAGCAGCCATCTTATGGACGTTGAAAAACTGTTTTTT CASSHLMDVEKLFF
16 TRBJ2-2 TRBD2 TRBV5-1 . TGCGCCAGCAGCCCACTAGCGGGGGGCGACACCGGGGAGCTGTTTTTT CASSPLAGGDTGELFF
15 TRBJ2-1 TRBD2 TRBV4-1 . TGCGCCAGCAGCCAACGGGAGGGCCCCTACAATGAGCAGTTCTTC CASSQREGPYNEQFF
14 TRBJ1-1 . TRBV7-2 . TGTGCCAGCAGCTTAGGTCAGAGGAACACTGAAGCTTTCTTT CASSLGQRNTEAFF
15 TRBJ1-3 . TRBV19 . TGTGCCAGTAGAAATTACGACAGCGTTGGAAACACCATATATTTT CASRNYDSVGNTIYF
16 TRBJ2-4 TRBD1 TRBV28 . TGTGCCAGCAGCACAACAGGGGATGCGGCCAAAAACATTCAGTACTTC CASSTTGDAAKNIQYF
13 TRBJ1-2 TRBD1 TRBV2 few TGTGCCAGCAGAAGGGACAGGAACTATGGCTACACCTTC CASRRDRNYGYTF
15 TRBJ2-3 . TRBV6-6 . TGTGCCAGCAGTTACTGGGGTGGGGGTTTAGATACGCAGTATTTT CASSYWGGGLDTQYF
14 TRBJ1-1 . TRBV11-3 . TGTGCCAGCAGCGCGATACAGTCGAACACTGAAGCTTTCTTT CASSAIQSNTEAFF
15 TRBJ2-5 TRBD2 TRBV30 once TGTGCCTGGAGTGTAACCAGCGGGGTTAAAGAGACCCAGTACTTC CAWSVTSGVKETQYF
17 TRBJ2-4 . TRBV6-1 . TGTGCCAGCAGTGACTTCGACCTCGGAAGGGGCAAAAACATTCAGTACTTC CASSDFDLGRGKNIQYF
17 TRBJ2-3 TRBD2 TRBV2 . TGTGCCAGCAGTTCCTCGGGACTAGCGGGGGGAACAGATACGCAGTATTTT CASSSSGLAGGTDTQYF
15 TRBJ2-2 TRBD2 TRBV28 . TGTGCCAGCAGACTTAGCGGGAGGGCCGCCGGGGAGCTGTTTTTT CASRLSGRAAGELFF
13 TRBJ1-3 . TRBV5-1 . TGCGCCAGCAGACCCGGGGGAGGAAACACCATATATTTT CASRPGGGNTIYF
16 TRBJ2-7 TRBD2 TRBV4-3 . TGCGCCAGCAGCCAAGGGACTAGCGGGGCCTTCTACGAGCAGTACTTC CASSQGTSGAFYEQYF
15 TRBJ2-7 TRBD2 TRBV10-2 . TGCGCCAGCAGTGAGTCTGCGGGGGGGCCTTACGAGCAGTACTTC CASSESAGGPYEQYF
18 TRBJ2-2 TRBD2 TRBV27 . TGTGCCAGCAGTCACCGGACTAGTTTTATTTTTTCGGCCGGGGAGCTGTTTTTT CASSHRTSFIFSAGELFF
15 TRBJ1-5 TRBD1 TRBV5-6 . TGTGCCAGCAGCTTTTGGACAGGGGGCAATCAGCCCCAGCATTTT CASSFWTGGNQPQHF
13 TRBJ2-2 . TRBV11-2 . TGTGCCAGCAGCCCGACGGGCACCGGGGAGCTGTTTTTT CASSPTGTGELFF
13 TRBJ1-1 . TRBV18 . TGTGCCAGCTCATCCAAAGCGAACACTGAAGCTTTCTTT CASSSKANTEAFF
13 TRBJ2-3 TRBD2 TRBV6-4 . TGTGCCAGCAGCCGGGACTACAGAGATACGCAGTATTTT CASSRDYRDTQYF